This TCR beta chain was retrieved from a study of T cells in women clearing cervical HPV infection. Produced via immunoSEQ multiplex PCR; TCRdb's table is partial and in-frame only. The repertoire table contains over 25,000 clones. A note on this clone: The read terminates 3 residues before the CDR3 end, so the remaining end is supplied by the germline J gene. The sample carries other DNA sequences with the same CDR3.

There are 15 residues in the CDR3. Germline CDR1 and CDR2: SGHRS and YFSETQ. V was pared by 0 bases and J by 5 bases, with 6 bases of the junction left unmatched. This receptor was identified in a woman between 18 and 75 years old with a cervical HPV16 infection that either progressed to CIN3+ or cleared (not recorded which). The chain employs TRBV5-1 and TRBJ1-2; 8 positions match TRBD1. Sequenced input: blood buffy coat. The covered CDR3 bases are TGCGCCAGCAGCTTGGCCCAGGGGGCATTATATGGC. It encodes CASSLAQGALYG. The entire CDR3 is CASSLAQGALYGYTF. Full variable domain (remainder filled in from reference TRBV5-1 and TRBJ1-2): KAGVTQTPRYLIKTRGQQVTLSCSPISGHRSVSWYQQTPGQGLQFLFEYFSETQRNKGNFPGRFSGRQFSNSRSEMNVSTLELGDSALYLCASSLAQGALYGYTFGSGTRLTVV.